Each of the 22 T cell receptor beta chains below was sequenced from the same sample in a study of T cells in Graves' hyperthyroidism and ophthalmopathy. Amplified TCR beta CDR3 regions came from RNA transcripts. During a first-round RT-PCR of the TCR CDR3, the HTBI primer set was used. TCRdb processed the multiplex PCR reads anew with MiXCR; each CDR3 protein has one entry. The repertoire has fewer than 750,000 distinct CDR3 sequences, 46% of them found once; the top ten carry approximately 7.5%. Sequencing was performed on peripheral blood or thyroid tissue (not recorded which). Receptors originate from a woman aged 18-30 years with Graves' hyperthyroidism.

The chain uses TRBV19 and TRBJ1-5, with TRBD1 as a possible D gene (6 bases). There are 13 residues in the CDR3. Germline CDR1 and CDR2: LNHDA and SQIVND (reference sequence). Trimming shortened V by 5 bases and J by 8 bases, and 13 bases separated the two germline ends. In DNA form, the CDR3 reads TGTGCCAGTAGTTCCACAGGGAGAAAGCCCCAGCATTTT. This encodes CASSSTGRKPQHF.

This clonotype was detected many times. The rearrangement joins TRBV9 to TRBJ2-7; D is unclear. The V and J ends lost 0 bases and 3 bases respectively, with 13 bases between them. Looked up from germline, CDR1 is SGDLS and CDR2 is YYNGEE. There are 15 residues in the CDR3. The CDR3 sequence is CASSVGVGINYEQYF. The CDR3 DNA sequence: TGTGCCAGCAGCGTAGGGGTAGGGATTAACTACGAGCAGTACTTC.

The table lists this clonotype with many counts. Here the CDR3 reads CASSSYRAGLETEAFF. Here the CDR3 DNA reads TGTGCCAGCAGTTCTTACCGAGCGGGGCTGGAGACTGAAGCTTTCTTT. V and J are TRBV27 and TRBJ1-1; tentative D call: TRBD1 (5 bases). V was clipped by 4 bases and J by 5 bases, with 20 bases between them. The CDR3 is made up of 16 amino acids. Per the germline V gene, CDR1 is MNHEY and CDR2 is SMNVEV (reference sequence).

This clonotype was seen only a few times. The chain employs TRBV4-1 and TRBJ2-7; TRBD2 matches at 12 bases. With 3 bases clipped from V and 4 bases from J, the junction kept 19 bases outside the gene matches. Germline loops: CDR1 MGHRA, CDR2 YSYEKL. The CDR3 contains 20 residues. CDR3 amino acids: CASSQFYRSKGLAGKYEQYF. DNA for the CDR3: TGCGCCAGCAGCCAGTTTTATAGGAGTAAGGGACTAGCGGGCAAATACGAGCAGTACTTC.

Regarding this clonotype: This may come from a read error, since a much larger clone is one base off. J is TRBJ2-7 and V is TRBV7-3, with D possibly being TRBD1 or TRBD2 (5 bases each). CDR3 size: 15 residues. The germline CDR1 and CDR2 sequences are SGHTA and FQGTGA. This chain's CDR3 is CAGSLGWDESGEQYF. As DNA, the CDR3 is TGTGCCGGCAGCTTAGGGTGGGACGAAAGTGGGGAGCAGTACTTC.

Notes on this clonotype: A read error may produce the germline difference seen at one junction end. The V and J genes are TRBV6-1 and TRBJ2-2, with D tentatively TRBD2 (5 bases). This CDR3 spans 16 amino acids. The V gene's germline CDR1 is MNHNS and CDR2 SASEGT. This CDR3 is CASSYILGRNTGELSW. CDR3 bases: TGTGCCAGCAGTTACATCCTGGGCAGGAACACCGGGGAGCTGTCTTGG.

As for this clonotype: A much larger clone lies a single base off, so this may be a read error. CDR3 sequence: CATRNTAGSNSPLHF. Written as DNA, the CDR3 is TGTGCCACCAGGAACACGGCAGGGAGTAATTCACCCCTCCACTTT. J is TRBJ1-6 and V is TRBV10-3, with TRBD1 as a possible D gene (5 bases). Germline CDR1 is ENHRY and CDR2 is SYGVKD. This CDR3 contains 15 residues. Trimming took 10 bases from V and 6 from J, leaving 19 bases between them.

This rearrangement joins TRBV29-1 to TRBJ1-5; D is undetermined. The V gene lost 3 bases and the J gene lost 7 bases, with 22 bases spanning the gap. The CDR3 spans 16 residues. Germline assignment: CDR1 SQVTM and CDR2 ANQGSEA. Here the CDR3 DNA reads TGCAGCGTTGAGCCCGCTACGGAGCTTAGTGAGCAGCCCCAGCATTTT. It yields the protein CSVEPATELSEQPQHF.

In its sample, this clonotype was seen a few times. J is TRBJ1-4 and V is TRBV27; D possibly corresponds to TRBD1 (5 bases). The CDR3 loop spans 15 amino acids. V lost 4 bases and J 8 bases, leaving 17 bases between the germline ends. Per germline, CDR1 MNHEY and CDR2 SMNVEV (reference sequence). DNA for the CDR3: TGTGCCAGCAGTTCCCAATCCGGGGGTGGCGAAAAACTGTTTTTT. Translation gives CASSSQSGGGEKLFF.

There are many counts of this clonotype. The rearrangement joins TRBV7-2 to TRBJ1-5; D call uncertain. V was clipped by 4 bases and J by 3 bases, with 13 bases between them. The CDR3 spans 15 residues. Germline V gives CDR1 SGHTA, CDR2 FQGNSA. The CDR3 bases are TGTGCCAGCAGCTCCGGGGAATCGATCAATCAGCCCCAGCATTTT. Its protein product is CASSSGESINQPQHF.

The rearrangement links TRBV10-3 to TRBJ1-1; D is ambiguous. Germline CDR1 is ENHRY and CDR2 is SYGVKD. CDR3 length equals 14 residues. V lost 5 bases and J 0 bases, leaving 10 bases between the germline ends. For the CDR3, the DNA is TGTGCCATCAGTCTGGCGGATATGAACACTGAAGCTTTCTTT. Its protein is CAISLADMNTEAFF.

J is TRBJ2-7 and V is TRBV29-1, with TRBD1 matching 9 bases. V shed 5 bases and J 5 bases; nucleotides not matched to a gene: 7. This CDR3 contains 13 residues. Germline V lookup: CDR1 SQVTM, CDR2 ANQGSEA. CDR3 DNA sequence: TGCAGCGTTCGAGAGGGACAGGGAGACGAGCAGTACTTC. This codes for CSVREGQGDEQYF.

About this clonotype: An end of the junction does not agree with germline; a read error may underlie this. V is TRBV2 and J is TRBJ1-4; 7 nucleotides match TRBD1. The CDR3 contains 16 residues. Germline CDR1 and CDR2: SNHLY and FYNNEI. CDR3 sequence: CATSEQGRGTNEKLFF. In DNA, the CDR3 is TGTGCCACCAGTGAACAGGGGCGGGGGACTAATGAAAAACTGTTTTTT.

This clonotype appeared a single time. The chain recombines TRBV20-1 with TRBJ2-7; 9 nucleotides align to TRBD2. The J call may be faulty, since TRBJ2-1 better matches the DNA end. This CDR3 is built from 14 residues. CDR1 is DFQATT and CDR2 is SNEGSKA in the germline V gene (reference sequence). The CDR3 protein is CSASGASGKNEQFF. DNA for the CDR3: TGCAGTGCTTCCGGAGCTAGCGGGAAGAATGAGCAGTTCTTC.

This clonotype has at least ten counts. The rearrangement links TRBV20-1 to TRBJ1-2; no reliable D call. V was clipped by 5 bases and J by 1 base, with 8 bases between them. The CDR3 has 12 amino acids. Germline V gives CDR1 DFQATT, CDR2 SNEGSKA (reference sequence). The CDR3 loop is CSALTLNYGYTF. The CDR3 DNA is TGCAGTGCTTTGACACTTAACTATGGCTACACCTTC.

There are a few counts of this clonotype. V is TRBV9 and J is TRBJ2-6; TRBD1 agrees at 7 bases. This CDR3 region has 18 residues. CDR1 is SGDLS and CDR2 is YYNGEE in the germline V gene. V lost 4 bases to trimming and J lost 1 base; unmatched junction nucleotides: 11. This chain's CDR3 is CASSLTGQIMSGANVLTF. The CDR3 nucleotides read TGTGCCAGCAGCCTCACGGGACAGATTATGTCTGGGGCCAACGTCCTGACTTTC.

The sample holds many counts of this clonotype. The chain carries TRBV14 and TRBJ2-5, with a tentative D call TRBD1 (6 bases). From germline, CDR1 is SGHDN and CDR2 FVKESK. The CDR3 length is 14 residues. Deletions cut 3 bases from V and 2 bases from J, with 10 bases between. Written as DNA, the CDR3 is TGTGCCAGCAGCCAGGACAGAGTTCAAGAGACCCAGTACTTC. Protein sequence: CASSQDRVQETQYF.

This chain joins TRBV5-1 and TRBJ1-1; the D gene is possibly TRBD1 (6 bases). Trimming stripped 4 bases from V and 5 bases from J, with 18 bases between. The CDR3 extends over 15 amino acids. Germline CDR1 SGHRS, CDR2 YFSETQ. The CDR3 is CASSGTDKGGTEAFF. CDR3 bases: TGCGCCAGCAGCGGAACGGACAAGGGGGGAACTGAAGCTTTCTTT.

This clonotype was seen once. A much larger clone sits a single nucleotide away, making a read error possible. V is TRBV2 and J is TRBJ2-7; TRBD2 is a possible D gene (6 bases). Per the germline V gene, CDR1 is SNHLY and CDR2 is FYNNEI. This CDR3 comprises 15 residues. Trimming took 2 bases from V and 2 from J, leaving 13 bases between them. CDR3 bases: TGTGCCAGCAGTGAACTCCTGCGGGATCCCTACGAGCAGTACTTC. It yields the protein CASSELLRDPYEQYF.

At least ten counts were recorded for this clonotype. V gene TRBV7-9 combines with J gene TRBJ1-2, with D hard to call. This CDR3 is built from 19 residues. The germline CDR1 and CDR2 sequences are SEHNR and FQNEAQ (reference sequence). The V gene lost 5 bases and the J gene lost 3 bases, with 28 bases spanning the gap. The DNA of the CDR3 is TGTGCCAGCAGCCATCCTAAGGGTGGGGAACTCTCAAAGGACTATGGCTACACCTTC. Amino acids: CASSHPKGGELSKDYGYTF.

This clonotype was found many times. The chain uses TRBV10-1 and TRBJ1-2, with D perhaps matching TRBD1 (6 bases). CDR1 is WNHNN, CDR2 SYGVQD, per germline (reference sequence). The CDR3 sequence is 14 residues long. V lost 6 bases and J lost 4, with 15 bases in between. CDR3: CASRTRTVGYGYTF. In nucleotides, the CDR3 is TGCGCCAGCAGGACGAGGACAGTAGGCTATGGCTACACCTTC.

This chain's CDR3 is CAISEPLGGQRPQHF. Here the CDR3 DNA reads TGTGCCATCAGTGAGCCCCTCGGCGGTCAGCGGCCCCAGCATTTT. The chain carries TRBV10-3 and TRBJ1-5; D unclear. The germline CDR1 and CDR2 sequences are ENHRY and SYGVKD. The ends were cut back, 2 bases at V and 9 bases at J, with 17 bases in the middle. This CDR3 has 15 residues.